The 27 T cell receptor beta chains in this list originate from one sample, sequenced in a study of a mutant IDH1 vaccine in newly diagnosed glioma. Profiled with immunoSEQ multiplex PCR; TCRdb holds only in-frame clones, not every one. Among roughly 70,000 clones listed, around four fifths were seen once. Time point reported: baseline, week 1 (first vaccination visit). The treatment is: pre-vaccination baseline after standard-of-care therapy. Sequences were derived from peripheral blood mononuclear cells (PBMCs), sampled from a glioma patient treated with radiotherapy, temozolomide or both. These receptor sequences come from a young woman with glioma. Some clones in this sample may be carry-over from other donors' samples.

The chain uses TRBV30 and TRBJ1-4, with D uncertain. This CDR3 region has 14 residues. Germline V gene lookup returns CDR1 GTSNPN and CDR2 SVGIG (reference sequence). V lost 2 bases to trimming and J lost 8 bases, with 15 bases between them. CDR3 amino acids: CAWSRRERKEKLFF. CDR3 coding DNA: TGTGCCTGGAGTCGTAGGGAGCGTAAGGAAAAACTGTTTTTT.

This clone was found a few times. The CDR3 loop is CASSSRRPGTGGNTEAFF. The CDR3 region has the DNA TGTGCCAGCAGCTCTAGGAGGCCCGGGACAGGGGGAAATACTGAAGCTTTCTTT. The chain links TRBV7-9 to TRBJ1-1, with 11 bases identical to TRBD1. Trimming took 4 bases from V and 5 from J; bases not matched to a gene: 15. The CDR3 covers 18 residues. Germline V gene lookup returns CDR1 SEHNR and CDR2 FQNEAQ (reference sequence).

The rearrangement uses TRBV4-1 and TRBJ2-1; tentatively, D is TRBD2 (5 bases). There are 17 residues in the CDR3. Germline assignment: CDR1 MGHRA and CDR2 YSYEKL. The germline V and J ends were trimmed by 4 bases and 0 bases, with 16 bases remaining between them. CDR3 residues: CASSPYSGPSSYNEQFF. CDR3 bases: TGCGCCAGCAGCCCCTACAGCGGACCGAGCTCCTACAATGAGCAGTTCTTC.

This clone was found a few times. The chain joins TRBV11-3 to TRBJ1-1; 7 bases are shared with TRBD1. Unmatched junction bases numbered 4, after V lost 5 bases and J lost 4 bases. The length of the CDR3 is 13 residues. The germline V gene encodes CDR1 SGHNT and CDR2 YENEEA. For the CDR3, the DNA is TGTGCCAGCAGCCAGACAGGGCCCACTGAAGCTTTCTTT. Amino acids: CASSQTGPTEAFF. Combining the CDR3 with reference TRBV11-3 and TRBJ1-1 gives the whole variable domain EAGVVQSPRYKIIEKKQPVAFWCNPISGHNTLYWYLQNLGQGPELLIRYENEEAVDDSQLPKDRFSAERLKGVDSTLKIQPAELGDSAVYLCASSQTGPTEAFFGQGTRLTVV.

The table lists this clone with a few counts. The chain joins TRBV28 to TRBJ1-2; D is unresolved. From germline, CDR1 is MDHEN and CDR2 SYDVKM. The CDR3 extends over 14 amino acids. V dropped 7 bases and J dropped 5 bases, with 17 bases sitting between them. CDR3 DNA: TGTGCCAGCACCTTGGATGGGAGTGGGTATGGCTACACCTTC. It translates to CASTLDGSGYGYTF.

This chain's CDR3 is CASTASSYNSPLHF. As DNA, the CDR3 is TGTGCCAGTACAGCGAGCTCCTATAATTCACCCCTCCACTTT. V gene TRBV27 combines with J gene TRBJ1-6; D uncertain. V lost 9 bases, J lost 0 bases, and 9 bases lay in between. The length of the CDR3 is 14 residues. Germline loops: CDR1 MNHEY, CDR2 SMNVEV (reference sequence).

This clone was counted a single time. The chain links TRBV25-1 to TRBJ1-4; perhaps TRBD1 as D (5 bases). V shed 4 bases and J shed 0 bases, with 9 bases lying between them. The CDR3 has 15 amino acids. Germline-derived CDR1 and CDR2 are MGHDK and SYGVNS. CDR3 residues: CASSGWGTTNEKLFF. Written as DNA, the CDR3 is TGTGCCAGCAGTGGGTGGGGGACAACTAATGAAAAACTGTTTTTT.

This clone came up once. V usage is TRBV5-1 and J usage is TRBJ1-1, with a tentative D call TRBD1 (6 bases). V was shortened by 0 bases and J by 3 bases, with 9 bases between the two germline ends. CDR3 length: 14 amino acids. Per germline, CDR1 SGHRS and CDR2 YFSETQ. This CDR3 is CASSLEGGHTEAFF. DNA for the CDR3: TGCGCCAGCAGCTTGGAAGGGGGGCACACTGAAGCTTTCTTT.

The chain has TRBV9 and TRBJ2-3, with 7 bases aligning to TRBD2. This CDR3 is 14 amino acids long. CDR1 and CDR2 from the germline V gene are SGDLS and YYNGEE. The V and J ends lost 4 bases and 5 bases, in that order; junction bases with no gene match: 7. This CDR3 is CASSSPGTKDTQYF. CDR3 sequence (DNA): TGTGCCAGCAGCTCACCCGGGACTAAAGATACGCAGTATTTT. Together with reference TRBV9 and TRBJ2-3, the CDR3 gives the full variable domain: DSGVTQTPKHLITATGQRVTLRCSPRSGDLSVYWYQQSLDQGLQFLIQYYNGEERAKGNILERFSAQQFPDLHSELNLSSLELGDSALYFCASSSPGTKDTQYFGPGTRLTVL.

This chain joins TRBV9 and TRBJ2-3, with D tentatively TRBD1 or TRBD2 (5 bases each). Germline V lookup: CDR1 SGDLS, CDR2 YYNGEE. V gave up 2 bases and J gave up 0 bases, with 22 bases separating them. The CDR3 totals 19 residues. In DNA, the CDR3 is TGTGCCAGCAGCGTTCGGGACGGTAAACGGTCTTCTAGCACAGATACGCAGTATTTT. This codes for CASSVRDGKRSSSTDTQYF.

The chain joins TRBV14 to TRBJ2-3; weak D call: TRBD2 (5 bases). Germline loops: CDR1 SGHDN, CDR2 FVKESK. The ends were cut back, 1 base at V and 4 bases at J, with 12 bases in the middle. This CDR3 is 15 amino acids long. The CDR3 loop is CASSQGSEGADTQYF. The CDR3 region has the DNA TGTGCCAGCAGCCAAGGCTCTGAGGGAGCAGATACGCAGTATTTT.

CDR3 coding DNA: TGTGCCAGCAGCTCCTTCACTGAAGCTTTCTTT. Protein sequence: CASSSFTEAFF. This sequence joins TRBV7-9 and TRBJ1-1; D unclear. This CDR3 has 11 amino acids. Between the trimmed V and J ends, which lost 4 bases and 4 bases, there was a span of 4 bases. Germline CDR1 and CDR2: SEHNR and FQNEAQ (reference sequence).

The gene calls are TRBV5-6 and TRBJ2-7; 7 bases are a match to TRBD1. Trimming took 3 bases from V and 4 from J; bases not matched to a gene: 13. The V gene's germline CDR1 is SGHDT and CDR2 YYEEEE. This CDR3 has 16 residues. The CDR3 sequence is CASSSLLRQGQYEQYF. In nucleotides, the CDR3 is TGTGCCAGCAGCTCCTTACTCCGACAGGGCCAGTACGAGCAGTACTTC.

The chain employs TRBV30 and TRBJ1-1; a weak D match, TRBD1 (5 bases). The CDR3 is 12 residues long. CDR1 is GTSNPN, CDR2 SVGIG, per germline (reference sequence). The germline V and J ends were trimmed by 1 base and 8 bases, with 11 bases remaining between them. The CDR3 spells CAWSAGTGEAFF. CDR3 nucleotides: TGTGCCTGGAGTGCCGGGACGGGAGAAGCTTTCTTT.

The J gene is TRBJ1-4, the V gene TRBV6-5, with 7 bases that match TRBD1. CDR1 is MNHEY, CDR2 SVGAGI, per germline. CDR3 size: 15 residues. V gave up 8 bases and J gave up 6 bases; unmatched junction bases: 12. The CDR3 bases are TGTGCCAGCCGGCACGTCCAGGGGGACCATGAAAAACTGTTTTTT. It yields the protein CASRHVQGDHEKLFF.

The V call is TRBV7-8, the J call TRBJ2-1; TRBD2 matches 7 bases. V lost 7 bases, J lost 8 bases, and 11 bases stayed unmatched. Germline values: CDR1 SGHVS, CDR2 FQNEAQ. CDR3 length: 14 amino acids. The CDR3 loop is CASTIYRLADEQFF. CDR3 bases: TGTGCCAGCACCATTTACCGACTAGCTGATGAGCAGTTCTTC. Looking up the rest from reference TRBV7-8 and TRBJ2-1 gives the full variable domain: GAGVSQSPRYKVAKRGQDVALRCDPISGHVSLFWYQQALGQGPEFLTYFQNEAQLDKSGLPSDRFFAERPEGSVSTLKIQRTQQEDSAVYLCASTIYRLADEQFFGPGTRLTVL.

The rearrangement links TRBV4-2 to TRBJ2-1; TRBD2 agrees at 11 bases. Germline CDR1 LGHNA, CDR2 YNFKEQ. Trimming cost V 2 bases and J 7 bases; bases outside gene matches: 10. The CDR3 is 17 amino acids. The CDR3, as DNA: TGTGCCAGCAGCCAAACACTAGCGGGAGTACGATTAAATGAGCAGTTCTTC. It is translated as CASSQTLAGVRLNEQFF.

The chain is built from TRBV29-1 and TRBJ1-2; weak D call: TRBD1 (6 bases). CDR1 and CDR2 (germline): SQVTM, ANQGSEA. The length of the CDR3 is 11 residues. The V end lost 3 bases, the J end lost 8 bases, and 10 bases lay between the germline ends. The CDR3: CSVDRGGGYTF. CDR3 bases: TGCAGCGTTGACAGGGGCGGAGGCTACACCTTC.

The count of this clone is one. This sequence joins TRBV4-1 and TRBJ2-3; 8 nucleotides agree with TRBD1. This CDR3 spans 15 amino acids. With V trimmed by 8 bases and J by 1 base, 8 bases remained unmatched. Germline CDR1 and CDR2: MGHRA and YSYEKL. The CDR3 DNA follows: TGCGCCAGCCGACTACAGGGGGGACGCACAGATACGCAGTATTTT. Translating gives CASRLQGGRTDTQYF.

This chain connects TRBV23-1 to TRBJ1-6; D is undetermined. TRBV23-1 is designated an ORF whose function remains uncertain. Trimming left V 7 bases short and J 9 bases short, with 19 bases between. The CDR3 sequence is 15 residues long. This CDR3 reads CASTQNPGESSPLHF. The CDR3 DNA reads TGCGCCAGCACCCAAAACCCCGGGGAAAGTTCACCCCTCCACTTT.

The chain is built from TRBV2 and TRBJ2-7; D remains unclear. CDR1 is SNHLY, CDR2 FYNNEI, per germline. The CDR3 sequence is 14 residues long. V was trimmed by 5 bases and J by 2 bases, leaving 13 bases between them. The CDR3 nucleotides are TGTGCCAGCAGTTCCTCTGACGGAACCTACGAGCAGTACTTC. Encoded protein: CASSSSDGTYEQYF.

The chain has TRBV5-4 and TRBJ2-5; D tentatively reads TRBD1 or TRBD2 (5 bases each). The V end lost 3 bases, the J end lost 3 bases, and 12 bases lay between the germline ends. Germline V gene data show CDR1 as SGHNT and CDR2 as YYREEE (reference sequence). This CDR3 is 14 amino acids long. Written as DNA, the CDR3 is TGTGCCAGCAGCTGGGGACCGAGGGAAGAGACCCAGTACTTC. This encodes CASSWGPREETQYF.

The chain is built from TRBV5-1 and TRBJ2-3; D gene uncertain. Trimming removed 4 bases from V and 3 bases from J, with 15 bases in between. CDR1 is SGHRS and CDR2 is YFSETQ in the germline V gene. CDR3 length equals 15 residues. This chain's CDR3 is CASSKEYLGTDTQYF. The CDR3 coding sequence is TGCGCCAGCAGCAAGGAATACTTAGGGACAGATACGCAGTATTTT.

The chain joins TRBV6-5 to TRBJ2-7; D is tentatively TRBD1 or TRBD2 (5 bases each). With 7 bases removed from V and 0 bases from J, the gap between germline ends came to 16 bases. The CDR3 consists of 15 residues. The germline gives CDR1 MNHEY, CDR2 SVGAGI. Written as DNA, the CDR3 is TGTGCCAGCACCCCTTCGTGGGGGAGCTCCTACGAGCAGTACTTC. As protein: CASTPSWGSSYEQYF.

For this clone: The germline gene is not matched at one end of the junction; a read error may be the cause. The V gene is TRBV7-9, the J gene TRBJ2-7; TRBD1 matches 7 bases. CDR1 is SEHNR and CDR2 is FQNEAQ in the germline V gene (reference sequence). This CDR3 has 14 amino acids. The CDR3 DNA follows: TGTGCCAGCAGCCGGAGACAGGGCTCCCACGAGCAGTACTTC. It codes for CASSRRQGSHEQYF. Complete variable domain (other parts from reference TRBV7-9 and TRBJ2-7): DTGVSQNPRHKITKRGQNVTFRCDPISEHNRLYWYRQTLGQGPEFLTYFQNEAQLEKSRLLSDRFSAERPKGSFSTLEIQRTEQGDSAMYLCASSRRQGSHEQYFGPGTRLTVT.

This clone was seen only once. This rearrangement joins TRBV7-9 to TRBJ1-2; D remains ambiguous. The CDR3 is made up of 12 amino acids. Germline assignment: CDR1 SEHNR and CDR2 FQNEAQ (reference sequence). V was pared by 0 bases and J by 1 base, with 0 bases between. Here the CDR3 reads CASSLANYGYTF. The CDR3 DNA reads as TGTGCCAGCAGCTTAGCTAACTATGGCTACACCTTC.

The chain links TRBV7-8 to TRBJ1-4; TRBD1 agrees at 8 bases. V shed 5 bases, J shed 5 bases, and the junction held 4 bases outside the gene matches. The germline V gene encodes CDR1 SGHVS and CDR2 FQNEAQ. The length of the CDR3 is 14 residues. CDR3 in DNA: TGTGCCAGCAGCCTCAGGGGGCCAAATGAAAAACTGTTTTTT. Protein: CASSLRGPNEKLFF. The entire variable domain, with the rest obtained from reference TRBV7-8 and TRBJ1-4, is as follows: GAGVSQSPRYKVAKRGQDVALRCDPISGHVSLFWYQQALGQGPEFLTYFQNEAQLDKSGLPSDRFFAERPEGSVSTLKIQRTQQEDSAVYLCASSLRGPNEKLFFGSGTQLSVL.